This T cell receptor (beta chain) is drawn from a study of blood T cell repertoires in COVID-19. Across the study: COVID-19 samples from acute and convalescent phases originated in the United States, Italy and Spain. In each case, the material was cDNA or gDNA derived from T cells, B-cell-depleted T cells, or PBMCs.

Original handling: Reference gene primer amplification gave estimated nucleated cell counts. Data came from immunoSEQ multiplex PCR; TCRdb stores just in-frame clones and leaves some out. The V and J calls and the clone size are those of that table, but D and trimming were determined from the DNA. This sample yields around 70,000 clones, of which roughly 82% are seen a single time; about 6.2% belongs to the top ten. The receptor's source is a man aged 60 to 69 with acute or convalescent COVID-19. The sequenced material came from peripheral blood.

CDR3 protein: CASSQENGQRNTEAFF. CDR3 nucleotides: TGTGCCAGCAGCCAAGAAAACGGACAGAGGAACACTGAAGCTTTCTTT. V usage is TRBV3-1 (or the pseudogene TRBV3-2) and J usage is TRBJ1-1; D is possibly TRBD1 (6 bases). The CDR3 is 16 amino acids. CDR1 is LGHDT and CDR2 is YNNKEL in the germline V gene (reference sequence). V was trimmed by 0 bases and J by 1 base, leaving 12 bases between them.